The 25 T cell receptor beta chains below all came from one sample that was sequenced in a study of blood T cell repertoires in COVID-19. The assay was immunoSEQ multiplex PCR, and TCRdb's table has in-frame clones only and misses some. The data hold about 160,000 clones, with about 80% observed a single time. Material: PBMCs or T cells enriched from blood (not recorded which). These receptor sequences come from a woman aged 55-75 years who had recovered from COVID-19.

CDR3 coding DNA: TGCGCCAGCAGTGGGTCTAGGACAGGGGGTGAAACCAATGGCTACACCTTC. This translates into CASSGSRTGGETNGYTF. The chain carries TRBV10-2 and TRBJ1-2; 10 nucleotides line up with TRBD1. After removal of 4 bases from V and 6 bases from J, the junction contained 14 bases not matched to a gene. The CDR3 has 17 residues. Germline loops: CDR1 WSHSY, CDR2 SAAADI.

The CDR3 spells CASSAQPGGAFNEKLFF. The CDR3 DNA is TGTGCCAGTAGTGCCCAACCTGGGGGGGCGTTTAATGAAAAACTGTTTTTT. This sequence joins TRBV19 and TRBJ1-4; D is perhaps TRBD1 (6 bases). CDR1 is LNHDA, CDR2 SQIVND, per germline (reference sequence). The CDR3 runs 17 residues. V was trimmed by 5 bases and J by 4 bases, leaving 20 bases between them.

In its sample, this clone was seen a few times. The chain has TRBV24-1 and TRBJ2-7; possible D gene TRBD2, 6 bases. CDR3 length: 13 amino acids. Germline V CDR1 and CDR2: KGHDR, SFDVKD. V lost 7 bases and J lost 5, with 14 bases in between. Written as DNA, the CDR3 is TGTGCCACCAGCCCAGGCTCGGGGGACGAGCAGTACTTC. This gives the protein CATSPGSGDEQYF.

The gene calls are TRBV2 and TRBJ1-2; 7 bases are a match to TRBD1. The CDR3 runs 13 residues. Trimming removed 11 bases from V and 1 base from J; junction bases left unmatched: 7. The germline V gene has CDR1 SNHLY and CDR2 FYNNEI. The CDR3 DNA sequence: TGTGCCTGTAGACAGGGATTTAACTATGGCTACACCTTC. Protein sequence: CACRQGFNYGYTF.

This clone appeared once. The gene calls are TRBV5-4 and TRBJ1-2; the D gene is possibly TRBD1 (6 bases). The CDR3 length is 15 residues. V shed 4 bases and J shed 1 base, with 14 bases lying between them. The germline CDR1 and CDR2 sequences are SGHNT and YYREEE (reference sequence). CDR3 sequence reads: CASSQGLTGNYGYTF. As DNA, the CDR3 is TGTGCCAGCAGCCAGGGGCTTACTGGTAACTATGGCTACACCTTC.

This clone was seen only once. The chain carries TRBV9 and TRBJ1-1, with D hard to call. CDR1 is SGDLS, CDR2 YYNGEE, per germline. V was pared by 0 bases and J by 3 bases, with 9 bases between. The CDR3 has 14 amino acids. The CDR3 coding sequence is TGTGCCAGCAGCGTAGCTCCTCTCCACACTGAAGCTTTCTTT. Protein sequence: CASSVAPLHTEAFF.

There are a few counts of this clone. The chain carries TRBV11-2 and TRBJ2-7; perhaps TRBD2 as D (7 bases). Trimming removed 5 bases at V and 7 bases at J, with 15 bases between. The CDR3 extends over 13 amino acids. Germline lookup yields CDR1 SGHAT and CDR2 FQNNGV. In nucleotides, the CDR3 is TGTGCCAGCAGCCTAAGGCGGGGGCGGGAGCAGTACTTC. Translation: CASSLRRGREQYF.

The chain employs TRBV11-2 and TRBJ1-3, with no clear D. CDR3 length equals 15 residues. V dropped 0 bases and J dropped 2 bases, with 8 bases sitting between them. Germline lookup yields CDR1 SGHAT and CDR2 FQNNGV. CDR3 protein: CASSLDLRTGNTIYF. The CDR3 DNA follows: TGTGCCAGCAGCTTAGATCTGAGGACTGGAAACACCATATATTTT.

The rearrangement links TRBV27 to TRBJ2-6; 9 bases are shared with TRBD1. Germline loops: CDR1 MNHEY, CDR2 SMNVEV (reference sequence). V lost 7 bases, J lost 0 bases, and 10 bases stayed unmatched. This CDR3 is 18 amino acids long. The CDR3 here is CASTQGDRAYSGANVLTF. The CDR3 DNA sequence: TGTGCCAGCACCCAAGGGGACAGGGCCTACTCTGGGGCCAACGTCCTGACTTTC.

V usage is TRBV6-2 or TRBV6-3 and J usage is TRBJ2-3; TRBD2 might be the D (5 bases). The CDR3 has 16 residues. The V gene's germline CDR1 is MNHEY and CDR2 SVGEGT. V dropped 2 bases and J dropped 3 bases, with 15 bases sitting between them. CDR3 amino acids: CASSYSRRVGTDTQYF. The CDR3 nucleotides are TGTGCCAGCAGTTACAGCCGGCGGGTCGGGACAGATACGCAGTATTTT.

The chain employs TRBV5-8 and TRBJ2-7; D is possibly TRBD1 (5 bases). The V gene lost 0 bases and the J gene lost 5 bases, with 12 bases spanning the gap. The CDR3 is made up of 14 amino acids. In germline, CDR1 is SGHTS, CDR2 YDEGEE. Here the CDR3 DNA reads TGTGCCAGCAGCTTGGCGGGCAGGGCTCACGAGCAGTACTTC. Its protein product is CASSLAGRAHEQYF. The entire variable domain, with the rest obtained from reference TRBV5-8 and TRBJ2-7, is as follows: EAGVTQSPTHLIKTRGQQATLRCSPISGHTSVYWYQQALGLGLQFLLWYDEGEERNRGNFPPRFSGRQFPNYSSELNVNALELEDSALYLCASSLAGRAHEQYFGPGTRLTVT.

V gene TRBV5-1 combines with J gene TRBJ1-4; possible D gene TRBD1, 6 bases. V gave up 1 base and J gave up 8 bases, with 18 bases separating them. Germline V gene sequence: CDR1 SGHRS, CDR2 YFSETQ. The CDR3 length is 16 residues. CDR3 nucleotide sequence: TGCGCCAGCAGCTTGTCGCTTTCAGGGGTTGTGGAAAAACTGTTTTTT. Translated: CASSLSLSGVVEKLFF.

This CDR3 reads CASSPGMKETQYF. CDR3 coding DNA: TGTGCCAGCTCACCCGGGATGAAAGAGACCCAGTACTTC. This chain links TRBV18 with TRBJ2-5; D perhaps matches TRBD2 (5 bases). Per the germline V gene, CDR1 is KGHSH and CDR2 is LQKENI. The CDR3 length is 13 residues. The V end lost 3 bases, the J end lost 3 bases, and 8 bases lay between the germline ends.

This chain connects TRBV19 to TRBJ1-5; D is unclear. The CDR3 is 14 amino acids. Germline V gives CDR1 LNHDA, CDR2 SQIVND (reference sequence). The V end was cut by 1 base, the J end by 2 bases, with 6 bases between. The CDR3 DNA reads TGTGCCAGTAGTATAGCTGCGGGCAATCAGCCCCAGCATTTT. As protein: CASSIAAGNQPQHF.

The rearrangement uses TRBV27 and TRBJ2-7, with 12 bases identical to TRBD2. After removal of 5 bases from V and 3 bases from J, the junction contained 2 bases not matched to a gene. This CDR3 comprises 14 residues. Germline V gives CDR1 MNHEY, CDR2 SMNVEV (reference sequence). The CDR3 spells CASSRTSGVYEQYF. CDR3 coding DNA: TGTGCCAGCAGTCGGACTAGCGGGGTCTACGAGCAGTACTTC.

The chain has TRBV4-1 and TRBJ2-4, with TRBD2 as a possible D gene (6 bases). CDR3 size: 16 residues. V was clipped by 0 bases and J by 4 bases, with 13 bases between them. The V gene's germline CDR1 is MGHRA and CDR2 YSYEKL. The CDR3 region is CASSQESRGVKNIQYF. CDR3 bases: TGCGCCAGCAGCCAAGAGTCTCGCGGGGTAAAAAACATTCAGTACTTC.

The chain joins TRBV6-5 to TRBJ1-1, with a weak D call TRBD1 (6 bases). The CDR3 consists of 15 residues. Germline V CDR1 and CDR2: MNHEY, SVGAGI. V lost 2 bases, J lost 5 bases, and 15 bases lay in between. Here the CDR3 DNA reads TGTGCCAGCAGTTACGATCCAACAGGGAGTACTGAAGCTTTCTTT. It specifies CASSYDPTGSTEAFF.

The CDR3 here is CASSLGGQDTQYF. The CDR3 DNA follows: TGTGCCAGCTCACTGGGGGGGCAAGATACGCAGTATTTT. This rearrangement joins TRBV18 to TRBJ2-3; TRBD2 might be the D (7 bases). Germline CDR1 reads KGHSH; CDR2 reads LQKENI. The CDR3 covers 13 residues. With 4 bases removed from V and 5 bases from J, the gap between germline ends came to 10 bases.

In the case of this clone: Other DNA sequences in the sample encode the same CDR3. V gene TRBV7-2 combines with J gene TRBJ2-4, with TRBD2 matching 8 bases. This CDR3 has 14 residues. CDR1 SGHTA and CDR2 FQGNSA come from the germline V gene. J lost 5 bases, V lost 1 base, and 1 base had no gene match. The CDR3 DNA follows: TGTGCCAGCAGCTTAGGCGGGGGGCAAAACATTCAGTACTTC. Its protein product is CASSLGGGQNIQYF.

This sequence joins TRBV29-1 and TRBJ2-5; TRBD1 matches 8 bases. CDR1 is SQVTM, CDR2 ANQGSEA, per germline. Unmatched junction bases numbered 11, after V lost 3 bases and J lost 5 bases. The CDR3 length is 15 residues. Here the CDR3 DNA reads TGCAGCGTTGATGTGGGGCAGGGGGCTGAGGAGACCCAGTACTTC. This translates into CSVDVGQGAEETQYF.

This clone was found a few times. The chain carries TRBV12-3 or TRBV12-4 and TRBJ1-1; possibly TRBD1 for D (5 bases). Deletions cut 3 bases from V and 3 bases from J, with 8 bases between. This CDR3 region has 13 residues. The CDR3 coding sequence is TGTGCCAGCAGTTTCGCCAGGGACACTGAAGCTTTCTTT. Its protein product is CASSFARDTEAFF.

The V gene is TRBV29-1, the J gene TRBJ1-3, with a weak D call TRBD1 (5 bases). The CDR3 spans 13 residues. V dropped 6 bases and J dropped 4 bases, with 13 bases sitting between them. CDR1 and CDR2 (germline): SQVTM, ANQGSEA. The CDR3 loop reads CSVIGVYGNTIYF. In DNA form, the CDR3 reads TGCAGCGTGATAGGGGTGTACGGAAACACCATATATTTT.

As concerns this clone: At one boundary the junction diverges from the germline segment, which might be a read error. The chain's CDR3 is CASSLIAGAVHSLF. CDR3 in DNA: TGTGCCAGCAGCTTAATAGCGGGGGCGGTCCACAGTCTCTTC. V gene TRBV7-2 combines with J gene TRBJ2-1; TRBD2 matches at 9 bases. The germline gives CDR1 SGHTA, CDR2 FQGNSA. The CDR3 totals 14 residues.

V is TRBV19 and J is TRBJ1-3; D is perhaps TRBD1 (5 bases). Germline V gene lookup returns CDR1 LNHDA and CDR2 SQIVND (reference sequence). CDR3 length: 14 amino acids. The V end was cut by 6 bases, the J end by 9 bases, with 18 bases between. The CDR3 is CASRADSLSFTIYF. CDR3 coding DNA: TGTGCCAGTAGGGCCGACAGCCTCTCCTTCACCATATATTTT.

A few counts support this clone. The rearrangement joins TRBV30 to TRBJ1-5, with a weak D call TRBD1 (5 bases). The CDR3 consists of 13 residues. V lost 0 bases and J 4 bases, leaving 7 bases between the germline ends. Per germline, CDR1 GTSNPN and CDR2 SVGIG (reference sequence). CDR3 loop: CAWSVKGNQPQHF. In DNA, the CDR3 is TGTGCCTGGAGTGTGAAGGGGAATCAGCCCCAGCATTTT.